This entry is about one T cell receptor beta chain. Its specificity is not known. In the authors' workflow: Junction-only sequences without quality scores came from ImmunoSEQ, so filtering differed. Clones were read by immunoSEQ multiplex PCR, and TCRdb kept only the in-frame ones, dropping some. For V, J and clone size, that table is used; D and trimming come from the DNA. The table lists 330,000 or so clones, roughly 80% of them singletons. This entry is derived from a study of shared clonotypes between healthy human individuals. As for the study in general: CD8 memory received one plate per donor, CD8 naive two, CD4 memory three and CD4 naive three. Overall study findings and caveats: Generally, estimated richness proved larger in naive subsets than it did in memory subsets.

The germline V gene encodes CDR1 SGHTA and CDR2 FQGNSA. V gave up 8 bases and J gave up 0 bases, with 8 bases separating them. The CDR3 contains 13 residues. Sequencing was carried out using memory CD4+ T cells sorted from blood. Subset meaning: CD45RA-negative fraction. This clonotype originated in a man aged 25-45 years in good health. The chain has TRBV7-2 and TRBJ1-3, with no clear D. The CDR3 loop is CASSQFSGNTIYF. CDR3 nucleotides: TGTGCCAGCTCCCAGTTCTCTGGAAACACCATATATTTT. Using reference TRBV7-2 and TRBJ1-3 for the parts outside the CDR3, the full variable domain is GAGVSQSPSNKVTEKGKDVELRCDPISGHTALYWYRQSLGQGLEFLIYFQGNSAPDKSGLPSDRFSAERTGGSVSTLTIQRTQQEDSAVYLCASSQFSGNTIYFGEGSWLTVV.